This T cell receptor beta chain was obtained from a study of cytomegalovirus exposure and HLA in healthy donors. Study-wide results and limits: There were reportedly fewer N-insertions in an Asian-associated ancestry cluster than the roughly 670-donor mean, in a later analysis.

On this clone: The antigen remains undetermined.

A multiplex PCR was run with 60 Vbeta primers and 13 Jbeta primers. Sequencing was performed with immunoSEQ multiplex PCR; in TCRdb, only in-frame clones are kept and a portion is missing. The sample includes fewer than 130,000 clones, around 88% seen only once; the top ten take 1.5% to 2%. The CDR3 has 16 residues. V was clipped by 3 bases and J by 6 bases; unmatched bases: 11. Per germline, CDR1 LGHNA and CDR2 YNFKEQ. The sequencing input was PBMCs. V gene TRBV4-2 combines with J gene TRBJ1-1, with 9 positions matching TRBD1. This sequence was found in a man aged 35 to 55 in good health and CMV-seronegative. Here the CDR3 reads CASSQYRGRKGSEAFF. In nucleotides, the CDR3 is TGTGCCAGCAGCCAGTACAGGGGGCGCAAAGGGTCTGAAGCTTTCTTT.